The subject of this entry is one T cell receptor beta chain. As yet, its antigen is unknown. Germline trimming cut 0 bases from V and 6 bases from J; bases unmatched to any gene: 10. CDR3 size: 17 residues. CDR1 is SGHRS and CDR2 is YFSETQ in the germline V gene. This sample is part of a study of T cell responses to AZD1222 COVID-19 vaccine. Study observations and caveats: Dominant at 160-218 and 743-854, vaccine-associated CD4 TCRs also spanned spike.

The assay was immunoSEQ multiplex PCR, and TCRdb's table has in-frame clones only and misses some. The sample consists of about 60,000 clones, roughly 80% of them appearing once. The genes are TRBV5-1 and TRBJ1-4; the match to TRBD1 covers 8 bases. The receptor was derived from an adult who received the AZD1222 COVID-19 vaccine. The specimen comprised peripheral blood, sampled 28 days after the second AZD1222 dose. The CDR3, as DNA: TGCGCCAGCAGCTTGGGCGGGGTAGGACAGGGCGATGAAAAACTGTTTTTT. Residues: CASSLGGVGQGDEKLFF.